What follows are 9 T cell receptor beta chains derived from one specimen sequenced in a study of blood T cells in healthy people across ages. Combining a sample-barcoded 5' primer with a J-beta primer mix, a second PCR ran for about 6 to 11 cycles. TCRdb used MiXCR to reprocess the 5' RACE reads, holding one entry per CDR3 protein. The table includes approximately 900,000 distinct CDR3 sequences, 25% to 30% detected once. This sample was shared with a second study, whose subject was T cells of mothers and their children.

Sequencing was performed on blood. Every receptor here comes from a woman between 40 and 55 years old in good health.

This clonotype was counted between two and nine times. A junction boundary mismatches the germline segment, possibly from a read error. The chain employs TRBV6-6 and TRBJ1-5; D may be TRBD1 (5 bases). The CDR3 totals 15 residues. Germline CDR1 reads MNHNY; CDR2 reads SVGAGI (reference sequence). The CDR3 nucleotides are TGTGCCTGCAGTTACTCTGGGACCCACAATCAGCCCCAGCATTTT. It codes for CACSYSGTHNQPQHF.

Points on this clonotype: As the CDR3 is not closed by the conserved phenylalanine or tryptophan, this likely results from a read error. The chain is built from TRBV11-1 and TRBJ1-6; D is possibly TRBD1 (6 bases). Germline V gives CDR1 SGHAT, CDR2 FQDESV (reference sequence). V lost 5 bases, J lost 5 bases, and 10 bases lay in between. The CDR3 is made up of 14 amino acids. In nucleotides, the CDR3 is TGTGCCAGCAGCCTGACAGGCAATAATTCACCCCTCCACTAT. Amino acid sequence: CASSLTGNNSPLHY.

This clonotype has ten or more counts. The CDR3 spells CSVGDNFREQFF. The CDR3 DNA follows: TGCAGCGTTGGGGACAACTTCAGGGAGCAGTTCTTC. This chain uses TRBV29-1 with TRBJ2-1; D may be TRBD1 (6 bases). Trimming pared 4 bases from V and 10 bases from J, leaving 14 bases between. The length of the CDR3 is 12 residues. The V gene's germline CDR1 is SQVTM and CDR2 ANQGSEA.

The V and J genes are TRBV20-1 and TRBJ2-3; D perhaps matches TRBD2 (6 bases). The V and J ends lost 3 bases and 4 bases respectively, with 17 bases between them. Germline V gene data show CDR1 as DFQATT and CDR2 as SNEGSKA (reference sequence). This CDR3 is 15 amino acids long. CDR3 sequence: CSASPPGTHPDTQYF. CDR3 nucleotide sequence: TGCAGTGCTAGCCCCCCGGGGACTCACCCAGATACGCAGTATTTT.

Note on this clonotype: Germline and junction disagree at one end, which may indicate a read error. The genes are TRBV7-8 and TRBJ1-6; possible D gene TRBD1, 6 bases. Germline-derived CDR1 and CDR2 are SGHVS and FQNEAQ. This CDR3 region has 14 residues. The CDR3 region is CASSFSTQGSPPHF. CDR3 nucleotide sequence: TGTGCCAGCAGCTTTTCGACTCAGGGGTCACCCCCCCACTTT.

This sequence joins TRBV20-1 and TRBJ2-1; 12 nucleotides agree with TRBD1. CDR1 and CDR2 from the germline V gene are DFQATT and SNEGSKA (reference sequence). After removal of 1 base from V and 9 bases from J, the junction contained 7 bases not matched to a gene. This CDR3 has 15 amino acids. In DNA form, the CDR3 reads TGCAGTGCTAGAGGCATCGGGACAGGGGGCACTGAGCAGTTCTTC. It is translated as CSARGIGTGGTEQFF.

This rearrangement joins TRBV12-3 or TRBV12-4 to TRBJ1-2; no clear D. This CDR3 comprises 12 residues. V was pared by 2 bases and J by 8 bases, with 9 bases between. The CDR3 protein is CASSLFHRGYTF. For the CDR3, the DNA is TGTGCCAGCAGTTTATTCCACAGAGGCTACACCTTC.

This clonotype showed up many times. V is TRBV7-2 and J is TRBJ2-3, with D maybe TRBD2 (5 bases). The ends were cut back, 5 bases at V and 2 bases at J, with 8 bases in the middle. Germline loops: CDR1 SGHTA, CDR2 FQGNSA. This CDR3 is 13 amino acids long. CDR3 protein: CASSNDYTDTQYF. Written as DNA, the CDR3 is TGTGCCAGCAGCAATGACTACACAGATACGCAGTATTTT.

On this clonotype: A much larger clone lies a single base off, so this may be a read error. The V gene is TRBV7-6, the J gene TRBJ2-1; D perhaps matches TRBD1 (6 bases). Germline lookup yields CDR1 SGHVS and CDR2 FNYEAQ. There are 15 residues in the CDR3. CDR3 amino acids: CASSSTGLSYNGQFF. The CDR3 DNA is TGTGCCAGCAGCTCAACAGGGCTATCCTACAATGGGCAGTTCTTC.